This TCR beta chain was found in a study of regulatory T cells in long-lasting Graves disease. Study outcomes and limitations: Newly diagnosed patients shared around 910 public clonotypes; persistent patients shared around 2,800.

Trimming at V came to 1 base and at J to 4 bases, leaving 6 bases not matched to a gene. Germline V gene lookup returns CDR1 SGHNT and CDR2 YENEEA. The length of the CDR3 is 16 residues. Combining iRepertoire HTBI primers with Arm-PCR of CDR3 regions, the authors built TCR beta libraries. From the multiplex PCR reads, TCRdb called clonotypes with MiXCR, one entry per CDR3 protein. The data hold over 350,000 distinct CDR3 sequences, with approximately 15% observed a single time. Sample time point: newly diagnosed GD, antithyroid drugs for less than 3 months. TCR sequences were obtained from RNA taken from PBMCs. Patients came from an endocrinology department in Xi'an, China. This clonotype has ten or more counts. Antigen: not known. The sample also formed part of further work on T cells in Graves' hyperthyroidism and ophthalmopathy. This second report adds: Within blood appeared most thyroid clonotypes that had expanded above 0.001. A model built on 13 V-J features separated ophthalmopathy from stable hyperthyroidism.

The J gene is TRBJ2-1, the V gene TRBV11-3; 8 bases are shared with TRBD2. The material was peripheral blood mononuclear cells (PBMCs), obtained at new diagnosis, from a patient treated with antithyroid drugs. The clonotype comes from a woman aged 45 to 65 with Graves disease. CDR3 bases: TGTGCCAGCAGCTTAGGAGCGGGAGCCGCTTACAATGAGCAGTTCTTC. Protein product: CASSLGAGAAYNEQFF. The whole variable domain, filled in from reference TRBV11-3 and TRBJ2-1, reads EAGVVQSPRYKIIEKKQPVAFWCNPISGHNTLYWYLQNLGQGPELLIRYENEEAVDDSQLPKDRFSAERLKGVDSTLKIQPAELGDSAVYLCASSLGAGAAYNEQFFGPGTRLTVL.